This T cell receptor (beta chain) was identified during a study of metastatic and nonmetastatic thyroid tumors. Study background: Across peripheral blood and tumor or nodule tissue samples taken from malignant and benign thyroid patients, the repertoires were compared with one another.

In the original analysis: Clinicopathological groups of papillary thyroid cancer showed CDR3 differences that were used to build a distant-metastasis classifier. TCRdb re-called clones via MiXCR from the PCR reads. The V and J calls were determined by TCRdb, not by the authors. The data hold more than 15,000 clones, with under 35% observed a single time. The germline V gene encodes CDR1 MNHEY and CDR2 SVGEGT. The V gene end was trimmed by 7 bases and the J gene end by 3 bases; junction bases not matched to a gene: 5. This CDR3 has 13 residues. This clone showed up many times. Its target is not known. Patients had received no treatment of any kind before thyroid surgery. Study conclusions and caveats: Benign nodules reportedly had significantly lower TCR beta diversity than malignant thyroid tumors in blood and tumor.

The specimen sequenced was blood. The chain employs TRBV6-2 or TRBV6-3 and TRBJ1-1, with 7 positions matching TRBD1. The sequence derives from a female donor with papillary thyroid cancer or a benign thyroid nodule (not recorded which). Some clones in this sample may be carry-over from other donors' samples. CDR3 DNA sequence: TGTGCCAGCATGGAGGGGGCGGACACTGAAGCTTTCTTT. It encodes CASMEGADTEAFF.